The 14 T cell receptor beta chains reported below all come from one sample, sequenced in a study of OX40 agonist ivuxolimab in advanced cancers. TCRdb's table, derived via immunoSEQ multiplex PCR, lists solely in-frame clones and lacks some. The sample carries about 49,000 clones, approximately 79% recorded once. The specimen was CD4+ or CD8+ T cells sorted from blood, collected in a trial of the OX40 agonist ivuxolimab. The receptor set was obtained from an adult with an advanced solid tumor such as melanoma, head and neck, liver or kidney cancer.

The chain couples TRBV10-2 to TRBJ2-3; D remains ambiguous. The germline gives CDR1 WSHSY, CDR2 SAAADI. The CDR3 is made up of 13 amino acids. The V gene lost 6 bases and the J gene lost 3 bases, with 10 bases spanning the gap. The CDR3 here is CASSVDGTDTQYF. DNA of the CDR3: TGCGCCAGCAGCGTGGACGGGACAGATACGCAGTATTTT.

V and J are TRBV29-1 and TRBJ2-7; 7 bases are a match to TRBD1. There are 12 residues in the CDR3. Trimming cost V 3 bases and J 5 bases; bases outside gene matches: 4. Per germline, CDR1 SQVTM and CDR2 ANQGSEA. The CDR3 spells CSVETDRDEQYF. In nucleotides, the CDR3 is TGCAGCGTTGAGACCGACAGGGACGAGCAGTACTTC.

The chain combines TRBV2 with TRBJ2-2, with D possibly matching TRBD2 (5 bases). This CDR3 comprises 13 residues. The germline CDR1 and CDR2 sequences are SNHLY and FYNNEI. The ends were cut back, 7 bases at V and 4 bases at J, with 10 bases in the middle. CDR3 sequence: CASTGEGTGELFF. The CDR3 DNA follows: TGTGCCAGCACTGGAGAGGGCACCGGGGAGCTGTTTTTT.

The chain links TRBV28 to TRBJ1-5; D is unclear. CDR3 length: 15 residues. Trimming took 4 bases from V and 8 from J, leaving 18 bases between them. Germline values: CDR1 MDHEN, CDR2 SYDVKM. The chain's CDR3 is CASSSVSPPTEPQHF. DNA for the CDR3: TGTGCCAGCAGTTCCGTTTCGCCTCCCACCGAGCCCCAGCATTTT.

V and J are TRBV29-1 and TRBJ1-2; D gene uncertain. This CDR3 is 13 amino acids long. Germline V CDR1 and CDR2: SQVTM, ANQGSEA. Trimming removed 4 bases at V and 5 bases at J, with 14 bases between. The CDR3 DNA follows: TGCAGCGTTGTAGTAGGCGACCGGTATGGCTACACCTTC. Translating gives CSVVVGDRYGYTF.

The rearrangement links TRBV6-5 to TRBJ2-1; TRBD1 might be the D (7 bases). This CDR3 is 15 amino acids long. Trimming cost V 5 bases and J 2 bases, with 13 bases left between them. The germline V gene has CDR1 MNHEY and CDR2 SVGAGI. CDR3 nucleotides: TGTGCCAGCAGTACCCGCGGGACAGCCTACAATGAGCAGTTCTTC. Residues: CASSTRGTAYNEQFF.

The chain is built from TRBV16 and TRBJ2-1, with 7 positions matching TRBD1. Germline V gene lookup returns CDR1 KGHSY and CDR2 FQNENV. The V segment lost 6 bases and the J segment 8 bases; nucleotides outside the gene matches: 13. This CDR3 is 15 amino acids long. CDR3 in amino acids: CASSTRQGSRDEQFF. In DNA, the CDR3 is TGTGCCAGCAGTACCAGACAGGGAAGTAGAGATGAGCAGTTCTTC.

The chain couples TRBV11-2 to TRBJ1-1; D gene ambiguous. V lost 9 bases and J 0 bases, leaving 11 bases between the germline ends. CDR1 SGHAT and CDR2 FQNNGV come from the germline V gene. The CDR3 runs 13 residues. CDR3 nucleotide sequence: TGTGCCAGTTCGGACCTTTTGAACACTGAAGCTTTCTTT. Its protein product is CASSDLLNTEAFF.

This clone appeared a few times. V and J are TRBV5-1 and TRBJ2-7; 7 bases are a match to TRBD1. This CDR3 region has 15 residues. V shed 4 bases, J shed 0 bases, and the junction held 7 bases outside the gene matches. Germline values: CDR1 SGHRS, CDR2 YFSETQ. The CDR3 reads CASSGQDISSYEQYF. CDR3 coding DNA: TGCGCCAGCAGCGGACAGGACATCAGCTCCTACGAGCAGTACTTC.

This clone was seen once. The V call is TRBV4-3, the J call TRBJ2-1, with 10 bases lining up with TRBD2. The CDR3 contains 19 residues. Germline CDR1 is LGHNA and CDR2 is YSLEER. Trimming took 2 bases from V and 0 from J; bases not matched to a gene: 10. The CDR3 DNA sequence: TGCGCCAGCAGCCAAAACTTCCCTAGCGGGAGCCACTCCTACAATGAGCAGTTCTTC. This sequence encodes CASSQNFPSGSHSYNEQFF.

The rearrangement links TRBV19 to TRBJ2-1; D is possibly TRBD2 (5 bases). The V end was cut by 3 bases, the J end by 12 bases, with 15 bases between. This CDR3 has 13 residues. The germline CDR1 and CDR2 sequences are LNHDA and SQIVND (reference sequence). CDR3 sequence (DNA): TGTGCCAGTAGTATGCGGCGGGTCCGCGGGCAGTTCTTC. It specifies CASSMRRVRGQFF.

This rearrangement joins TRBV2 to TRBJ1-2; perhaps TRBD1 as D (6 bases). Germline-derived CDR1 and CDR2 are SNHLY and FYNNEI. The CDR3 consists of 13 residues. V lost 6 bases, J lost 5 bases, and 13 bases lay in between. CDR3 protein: CASRPSGEYGYTF. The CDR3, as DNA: TGTGCCAGCAGACCCTCAGGGGAGTATGGCTACACCTTC.

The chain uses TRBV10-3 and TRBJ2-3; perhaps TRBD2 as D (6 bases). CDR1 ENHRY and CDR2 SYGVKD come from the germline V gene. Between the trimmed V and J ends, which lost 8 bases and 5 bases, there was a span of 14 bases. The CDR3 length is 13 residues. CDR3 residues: CAIASGAQDTQYF. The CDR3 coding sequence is TGTGCCATCGCGTCGGGAGCCCAAGATACGCAGTATTTT.

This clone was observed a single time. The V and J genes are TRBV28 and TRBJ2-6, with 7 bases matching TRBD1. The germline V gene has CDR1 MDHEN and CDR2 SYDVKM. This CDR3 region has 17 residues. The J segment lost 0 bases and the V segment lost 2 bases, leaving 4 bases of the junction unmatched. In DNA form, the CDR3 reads TGTGCCAGCAGTTTAACAGGGGCGCACTCTGGGGCCAACGTCCTGACTTTC. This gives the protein CASSLTGAHSGANVLTF.